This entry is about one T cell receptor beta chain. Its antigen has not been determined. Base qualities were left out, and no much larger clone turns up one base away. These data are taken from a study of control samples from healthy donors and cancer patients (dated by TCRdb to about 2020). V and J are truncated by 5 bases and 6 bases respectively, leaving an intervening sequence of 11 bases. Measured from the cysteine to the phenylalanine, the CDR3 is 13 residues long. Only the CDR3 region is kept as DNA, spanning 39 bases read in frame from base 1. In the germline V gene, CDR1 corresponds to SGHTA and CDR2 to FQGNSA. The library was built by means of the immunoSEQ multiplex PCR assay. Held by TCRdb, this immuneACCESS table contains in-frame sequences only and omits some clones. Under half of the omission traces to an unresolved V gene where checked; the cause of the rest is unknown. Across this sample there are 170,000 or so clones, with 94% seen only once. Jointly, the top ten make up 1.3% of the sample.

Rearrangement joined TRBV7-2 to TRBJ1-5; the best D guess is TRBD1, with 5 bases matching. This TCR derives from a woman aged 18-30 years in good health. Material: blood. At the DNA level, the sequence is TGTGCCAGCAGCCCCGACAGTATTCAGCCCCAGCATTTT. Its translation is CASSPDSIQPQHF.